The 7 T cell receptor beta chains below were found in one sample sequenced in a study of blood T cells in healthy people across ages. A second PCR of about 6 to 11 cycles used a sample-barcoded 5' primer and a J-beta primer mix. Via MiXCR, TCRdb re-called the 5' RACE reads, giving one row per CDR3 protein. Of approximately 1,700,000 distinct CDR3 sequences in the sample, 39% were seen once. Sequenced sample: blood. Source of these receptors: a human donor in good health.

This clonotype was seen more than once but under ten times. The chain employs TRBV28 and TRBJ1-2; a possible D gene is TRBD1 (6 bases). The CDR3 totals 15 residues. Per germline, CDR1 MDHEN and CDR2 SYDVKM. V shed 1 base and J shed 2 bases, with 11 bases lying between them. CDR3 in DNA: TGTGCCAGCAGTTTATTTGCAGGGGAGAACTATGGCTACACCTTC. Protein sequence: CASSLFAGENYGYTF.

This clonotype was recorded a few times. The V and J genes are TRBV29-1 and TRBJ2-7; 12 bases match TRBD2. Germline V lookup: CDR1 SQVTM, CDR2 ANQGSEA. This CDR3 has 14 amino acids. The ends lost 4 bases at V and 2 bases at J; junction bases unmatched: 3. The CDR3 loop reads CSVVRLAGAYEQYF. As DNA, the CDR3 is TGCAGCGTTGTTCGACTAGCGGGGGCCTACGAGCAGTACTTC.

The chain joins TRBV7-2 to TRBJ1-4; the match to TRBD1 covers 8 bases. J lost 8 bases, V lost 1 base, and 6 bases had no gene match. This CDR3 region has 15 residues. Germline V gene data show CDR1 as SGHTA and CDR2 as FQGNSA. CDR3 DNA sequence: TGTGCCAGCAGCTTAGAGGCAGGGGGCGAAGAAAAACTGTTTTTT. As protein: CASSLEAGGEEKLFF.

The chain combines TRBV20-1 with TRBJ2-1, with TRBD2 matching over 9 bases. The V gene's germline CDR1 is DFQATT and CDR2 SNEGSKA (reference sequence). J gave up 4 bases and V 6 bases, and 16 bases lay outside the gene matches. There are 17 residues in the CDR3. DNA for the CDR3: TGCAGTGCCTCCCCCGTAACAGGACTAGCGATATACAATGAGCAGTTCTTC. It translates to CSASPVTGLAIYNEQFF.

The chain is built from TRBV4-1 and TRBJ2-7; TRBD2 matches at 7 bases. From germline, CDR1 is MGHRA and CDR2 YSYEKL. V lost 0 bases to trimming and J lost 4 bases; unmatched junction nucleotides: 6. The CDR3 runs 15 residues. Here the CDR3 DNA reads TGCGCCAGCAGCCAAGATCGGGGGGTTTGGTACGAGCAGTACTTC. Its translation is CASSQDRGVWYEQYF.

Only a few counts were recorded for this clonotype. The CDR3 region has the DNA TGTGCCAGCAGCCAATATAGCGGGGGCCGTGGAAACATTCAGTACTTC. Amino acids: CASSQYSGGRGNIQYF. The rearrangement links TRBV3-1 to TRBJ2-4, with 9 bases fitting TRBD2. The CDR3 has 16 amino acids. Germline-derived CDR1 and CDR2 are LGHDT and YNNKEL (reference sequence). J lost 6 bases, V lost 2 bases, and 8 bases had no gene match. The full variable domain, in which reference TRBV3-1 and TRBJ2-4 provide the parts outside the CDR3, is DTAVSQTPKYLVTQMGNDKSIKCEQNLGHDTMYWYKQDSKKFLKIMFSYNNKELIINETVPNRFSPKSPDKAHLNLHINSLELGDSAVYFCASSQYSGGRGNIQYFGAGTRLSVL.

The V gene is TRBV5-5, the J gene TRBJ2-3; TRBD2 agrees at 9 bases. From germline, CDR1 is SGHKS and CDR2 YYEKEE (reference sequence). J lost 1 base, V lost 0 bases, and 6 bases had no gene match. The CDR3 has 17 amino acids. The CDR3 here is CASSLVSSGERTDTQYF. The CDR3, as DNA: TGTGCCAGCAGCTTGGTCTCTAGCGGGGAGCGCACAGATACGCAGTATTTT.